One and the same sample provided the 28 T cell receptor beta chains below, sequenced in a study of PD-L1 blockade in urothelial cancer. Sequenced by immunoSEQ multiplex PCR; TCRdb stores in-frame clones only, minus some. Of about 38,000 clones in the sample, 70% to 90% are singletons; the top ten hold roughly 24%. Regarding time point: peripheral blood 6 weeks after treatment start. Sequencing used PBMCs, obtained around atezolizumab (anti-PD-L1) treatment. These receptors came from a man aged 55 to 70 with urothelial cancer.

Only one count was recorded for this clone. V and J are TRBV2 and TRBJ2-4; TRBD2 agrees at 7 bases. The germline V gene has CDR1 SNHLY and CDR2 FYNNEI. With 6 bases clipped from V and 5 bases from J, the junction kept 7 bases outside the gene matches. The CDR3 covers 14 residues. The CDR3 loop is CASSPRGVENIQYF. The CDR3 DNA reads TGTGCCAGCAGCCCCCGGGGGGTTGAAAACATTCAGTACTTC.

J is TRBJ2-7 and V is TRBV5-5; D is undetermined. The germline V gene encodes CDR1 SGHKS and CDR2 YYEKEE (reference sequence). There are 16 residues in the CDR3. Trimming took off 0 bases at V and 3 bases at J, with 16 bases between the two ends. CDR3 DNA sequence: TGTGCCAGCAGCTTGGCCGCTTCTTCGCAGTTCTACGAGCAGTACTTC. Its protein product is CASSLAASSQFYEQYF.

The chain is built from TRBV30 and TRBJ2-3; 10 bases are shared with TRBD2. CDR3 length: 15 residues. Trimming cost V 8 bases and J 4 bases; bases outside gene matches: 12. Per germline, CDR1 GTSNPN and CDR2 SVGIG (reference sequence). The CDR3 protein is CAGTRLAGSPDTQYF. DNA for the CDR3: TGTGCCGGAACCCGACTAGCGGGCTCTCCAGATACGCAGTATTTT.

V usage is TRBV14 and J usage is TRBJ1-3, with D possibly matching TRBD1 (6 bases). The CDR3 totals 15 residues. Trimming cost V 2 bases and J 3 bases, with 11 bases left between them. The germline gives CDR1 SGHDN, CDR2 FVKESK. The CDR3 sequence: CASSQRTVLGNTIYF. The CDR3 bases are TGTGCCAGCAGCCAACGGACAGTCCTTGGAAACACCATATATTTT.

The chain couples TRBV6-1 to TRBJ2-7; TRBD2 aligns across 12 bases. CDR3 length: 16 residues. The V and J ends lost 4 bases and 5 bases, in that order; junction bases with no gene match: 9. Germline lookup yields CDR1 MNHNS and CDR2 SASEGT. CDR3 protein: CASSALAGGPINEQYF. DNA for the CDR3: TGTGCCAGCAGTGCGCTAGCGGGAGGGCCTATCAACGAGCAGTACTTC.

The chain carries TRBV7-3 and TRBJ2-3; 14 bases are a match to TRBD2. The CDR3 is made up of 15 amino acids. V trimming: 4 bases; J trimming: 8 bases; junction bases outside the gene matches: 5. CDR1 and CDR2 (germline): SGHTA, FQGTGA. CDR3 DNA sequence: TGTGCCAGCAGCTCCGGGACTAGCGGGGGTGGTACGCAGTATTTT. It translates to CASSSGTSGGGTQYF.

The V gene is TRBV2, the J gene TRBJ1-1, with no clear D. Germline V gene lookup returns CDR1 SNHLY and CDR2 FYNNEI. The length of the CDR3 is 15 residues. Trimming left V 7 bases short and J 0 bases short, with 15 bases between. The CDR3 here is CASNAAGSLNTEAFF. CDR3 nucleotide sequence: TGTGCCAGCAACGCGGCTGGGTCCCTGAACACTGAAGCTTTCTTT. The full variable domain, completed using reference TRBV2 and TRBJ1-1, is EPEVTQTPSHQVTQMGQEVILRCVPISNHLYFYWYRQILGQKVEFLVSFYNNEISEKSEIFDDQFSVERPDGSNFTLKIRSTKLEDSAMYFCASNAAGSLNTEAFFGQGTRLTVV.

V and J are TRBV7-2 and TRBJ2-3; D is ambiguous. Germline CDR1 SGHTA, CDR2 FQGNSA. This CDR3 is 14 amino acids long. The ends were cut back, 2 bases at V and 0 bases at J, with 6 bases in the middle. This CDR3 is CASSLTGSTDTQYF. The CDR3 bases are TGTGCCAGCAGCTTAACGGGTAGCACAGATACGCAGTATTTT.

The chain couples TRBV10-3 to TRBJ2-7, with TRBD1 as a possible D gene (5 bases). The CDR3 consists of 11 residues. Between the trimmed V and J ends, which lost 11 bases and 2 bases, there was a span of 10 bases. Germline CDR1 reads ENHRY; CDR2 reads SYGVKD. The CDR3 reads CASKGAYEQYF. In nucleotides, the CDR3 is TGTGCCTCCAAAGGGGCCTACGAGCAGTACTTC.

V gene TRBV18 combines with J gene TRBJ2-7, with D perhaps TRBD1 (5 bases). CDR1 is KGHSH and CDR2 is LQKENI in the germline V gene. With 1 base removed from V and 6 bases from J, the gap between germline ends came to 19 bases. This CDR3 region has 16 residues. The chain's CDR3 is CASSPLGQGSGSEQYF. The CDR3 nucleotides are TGTGCCAGCTCACCACTAGGGCAGGGTTCCGGGTCCGAGCAGTACTTC.

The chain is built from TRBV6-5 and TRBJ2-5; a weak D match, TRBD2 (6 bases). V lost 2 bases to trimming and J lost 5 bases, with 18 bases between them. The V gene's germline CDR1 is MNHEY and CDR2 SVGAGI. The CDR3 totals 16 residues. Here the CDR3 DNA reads TGTGCCAGCAGTTACGGTGGAGGTACGGGGGTGGAGACCCAGTACTTC. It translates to CASSYGGGTGVETQYF.

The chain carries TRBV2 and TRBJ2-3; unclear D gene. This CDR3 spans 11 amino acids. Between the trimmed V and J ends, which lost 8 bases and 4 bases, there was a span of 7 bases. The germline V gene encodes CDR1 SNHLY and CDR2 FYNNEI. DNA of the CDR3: TGTGCCAGCTCTTTCTCAGATACGCAGTATTTT. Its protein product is CASSFSDTQYF.

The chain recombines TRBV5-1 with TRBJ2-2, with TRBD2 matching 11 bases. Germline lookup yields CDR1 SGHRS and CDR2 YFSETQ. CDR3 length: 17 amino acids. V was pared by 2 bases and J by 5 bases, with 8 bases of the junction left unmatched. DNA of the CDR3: TGCGCCAGCAGCTTCCCTCCTAGCGGGAGGTTAACCGGGGAGCTGTTTTTT. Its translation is CASSFPPSGRLTGELFF.

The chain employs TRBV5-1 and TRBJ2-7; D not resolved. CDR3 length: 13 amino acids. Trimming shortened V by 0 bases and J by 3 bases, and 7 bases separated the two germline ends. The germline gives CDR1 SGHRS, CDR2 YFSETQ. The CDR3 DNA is TGCGCCAGCAGCTTGGGGCAGGACTACGAGCAGTACTTC. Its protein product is CASSLGQDYEQYF.

CDR3 sequence: CASSLAGSSEQYF. CDR3 nucleotide sequence: TGTGCCAGCAGCTTAGCTGGATCTAGCGAGCAGTACTTC. V usage is TRBV7-8 and J usage is TRBJ2-7; D is undetermined. V dropped 0 bases and J dropped 6 bases, with 9 bases sitting between them. Germline-derived CDR1 and CDR2 are SGHVS and FQNEAQ. This CDR3 is built from 13 residues.

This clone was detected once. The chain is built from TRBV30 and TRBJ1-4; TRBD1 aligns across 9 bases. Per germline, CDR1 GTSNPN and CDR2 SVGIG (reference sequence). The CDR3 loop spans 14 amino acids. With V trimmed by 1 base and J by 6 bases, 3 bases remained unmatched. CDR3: CAWSAGQGYEKLFF. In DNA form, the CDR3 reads TGTGCCTGGAGTGCGGGACAGGGATATGAAAAACTGTTTTTT.

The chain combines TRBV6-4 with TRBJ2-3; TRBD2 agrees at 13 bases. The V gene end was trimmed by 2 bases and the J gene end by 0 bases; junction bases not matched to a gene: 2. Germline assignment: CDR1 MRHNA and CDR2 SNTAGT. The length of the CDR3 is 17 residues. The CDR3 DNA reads TGTGCCAGCAGTGACGTGGGACTAGCGGGAAGCACAGATACGCAGTATTTT. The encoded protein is CASSDVGLAGSTDTQYF.

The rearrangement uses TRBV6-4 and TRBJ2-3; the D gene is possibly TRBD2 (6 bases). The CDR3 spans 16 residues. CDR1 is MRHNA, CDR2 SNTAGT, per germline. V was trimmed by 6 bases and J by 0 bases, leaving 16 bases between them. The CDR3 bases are TGTGCCAGCAGCGCCGGGACTTCCGGTAGCACAGATACGCAGTATTTT. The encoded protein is CASSAGTSGSTDTQYF.

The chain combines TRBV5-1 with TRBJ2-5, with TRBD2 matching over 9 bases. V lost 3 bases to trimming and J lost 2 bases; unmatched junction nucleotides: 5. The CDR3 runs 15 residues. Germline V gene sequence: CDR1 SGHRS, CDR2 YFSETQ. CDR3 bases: TGCGCCAGCAGCTACATAGCGGGGGCACAAGAGACCCAGTACTTC. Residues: CASSYIAGAQETQYF. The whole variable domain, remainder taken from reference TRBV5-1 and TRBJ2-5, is KAGVTQTPRYLIKTRGQQVTLSCSPISGHRSVSWYQQTPGQGLQFLFEYFSETQRNKGNFPGRFSGRQFSNSRSEMNVSTLELGDSALYLCASSYIAGAQETQYFGPGTRLLVL.

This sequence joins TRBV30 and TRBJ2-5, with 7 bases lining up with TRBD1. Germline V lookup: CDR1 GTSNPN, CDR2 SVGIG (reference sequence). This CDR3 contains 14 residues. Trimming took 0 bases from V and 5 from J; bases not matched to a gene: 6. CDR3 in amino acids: CAWSVEGAEETQYF. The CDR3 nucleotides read TGTGCCTGGAGTGTAGAGGGGGCGGAGGAGACCCAGTACTTC.

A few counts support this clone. CDR3 protein: CASSSLAGGRETQYF. The CDR3 DNA reads as TGTGCCAGCAGCTCCTTAGCGGGGGGGCGAGAGACCCAGTACTTC. The rearrangement uses TRBV7-3 and TRBJ2-5; 11 positions agree with TRBD2. This CDR3 comprises 15 residues. Germline V gives CDR1 SGHTA, CDR2 FQGTGA. V gave up 4 bases and J gave up 4 bases; unmatched junction bases: 5. Full variable domain (outside the CDR3, taken from reference TRBV7-3 and TRBJ2-5): GAGVSQTPSNKVTEKGKYVELRCDPISGHTALYWYRQSLGQGPEFLIYFQGTGAADDSGLPNDRFFAVRPEGSVSTLKIQRTERGDSAVYLCASSSLAGGRETQYFGPGTRLLVL.

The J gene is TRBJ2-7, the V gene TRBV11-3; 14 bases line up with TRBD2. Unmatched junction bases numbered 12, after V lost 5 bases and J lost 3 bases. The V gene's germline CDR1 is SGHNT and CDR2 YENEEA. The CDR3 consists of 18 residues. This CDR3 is CASSPNGTSGSPFYEQYF. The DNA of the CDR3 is TGTGCCAGCAGCCCTAACGGGACTAGCGGGAGCCCATTCTACGAGCAGTACTTC.

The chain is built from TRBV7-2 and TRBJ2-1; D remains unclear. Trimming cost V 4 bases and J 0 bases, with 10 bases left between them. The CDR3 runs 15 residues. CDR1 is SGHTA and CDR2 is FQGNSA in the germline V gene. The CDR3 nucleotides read TGTGCCAGCAGCTCCGACTTGAACTCCTACAATGAGCAGTTCTTC. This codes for CASSSDLNSYNEQFF. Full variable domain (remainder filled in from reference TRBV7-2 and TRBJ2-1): GAGVSQSPSNKVTEKGKDVELRCDPISGHTALYWYRQSLGQGLEFLIYFQGNSAPDKSGLPSDRFSAERTGGSVSTLTIQRTQQEDSAVYLCASSSDLNSYNEQFFGPGTRLTVL.

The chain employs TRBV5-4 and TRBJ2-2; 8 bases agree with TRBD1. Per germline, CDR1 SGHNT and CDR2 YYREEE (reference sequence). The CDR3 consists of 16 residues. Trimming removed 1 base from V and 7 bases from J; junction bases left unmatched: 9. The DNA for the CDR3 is TGTGCCAGCAGCTTGCCCTCCAGGGGGCCTGACGGGGAGCTGTTTTTT. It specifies CASSLPSRGPDGELFF.

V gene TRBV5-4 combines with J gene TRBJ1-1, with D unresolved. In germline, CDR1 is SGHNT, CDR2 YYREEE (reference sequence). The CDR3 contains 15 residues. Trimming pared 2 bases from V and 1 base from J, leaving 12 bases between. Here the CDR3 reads CASSLPGIANTEAFF. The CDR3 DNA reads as TGTGCCAGCAGCTTACCCGGGATCGCGAACACTGAAGCTTTCTTT. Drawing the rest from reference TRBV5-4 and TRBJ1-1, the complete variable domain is ETGVTQSPTHLIKTRGQQVTLRCSSQSGHNTVSWYQQALGQGPQFIFQYYREEENGRGNFPPRFSGLQFPNYSSELNVNALELDDSALYLCASSLPGIANTEAFFGQGTRLTVV.

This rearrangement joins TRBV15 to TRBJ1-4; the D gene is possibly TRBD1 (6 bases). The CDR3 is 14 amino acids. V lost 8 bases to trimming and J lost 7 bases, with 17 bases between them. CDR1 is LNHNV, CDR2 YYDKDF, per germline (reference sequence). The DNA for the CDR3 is TGTGCCACCCAAGTGGGGGGGGCTTCTGAAAAACTGTTTTTT. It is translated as CATQVGGASEKLFF.

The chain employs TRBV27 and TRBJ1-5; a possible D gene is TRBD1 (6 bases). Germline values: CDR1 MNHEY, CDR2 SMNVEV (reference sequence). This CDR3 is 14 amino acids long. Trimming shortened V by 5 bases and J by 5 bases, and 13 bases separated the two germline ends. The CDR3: CASSLQGPDQPQHF. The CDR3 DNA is TGTGCCAGCAGTCTACAGGGCCCGGATCAGCCCCAGCATTTT.

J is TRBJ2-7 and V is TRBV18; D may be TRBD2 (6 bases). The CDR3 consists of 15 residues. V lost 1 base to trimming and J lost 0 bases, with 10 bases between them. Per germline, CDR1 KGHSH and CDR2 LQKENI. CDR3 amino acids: CASSPQLGGSYEQYF. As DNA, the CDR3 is TGTGCCAGCTCACCACAACTGGGGGGCTCCTACGAGCAGTACTTC.